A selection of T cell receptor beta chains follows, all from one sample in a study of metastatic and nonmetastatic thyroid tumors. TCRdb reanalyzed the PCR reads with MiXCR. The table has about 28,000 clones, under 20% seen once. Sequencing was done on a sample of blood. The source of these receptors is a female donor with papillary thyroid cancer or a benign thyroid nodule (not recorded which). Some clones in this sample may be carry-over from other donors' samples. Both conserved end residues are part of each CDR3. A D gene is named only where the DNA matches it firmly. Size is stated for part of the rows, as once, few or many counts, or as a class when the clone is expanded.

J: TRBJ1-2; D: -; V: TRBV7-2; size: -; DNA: TGTGCCAGCAGCTTGAGGGGTTTGGATGGCTACACCTTC; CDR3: CASSLRGLDGYTF
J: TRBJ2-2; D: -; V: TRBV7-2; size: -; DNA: TGTGCCAGCAGCCTCCAAGCCTCTGGCGGCGGGGAGCTGTTTTTT; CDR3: CASSLQASGGGELFF
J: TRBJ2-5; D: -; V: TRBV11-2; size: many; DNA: TGTGCCAACTACCTAGGGGGGGGCCGCCAAGAGACCCAGTACTTC; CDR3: CANYLGGGRQETQYF
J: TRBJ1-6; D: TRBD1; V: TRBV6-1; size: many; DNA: TGTGCCAGCAGTTCCTTACAGGGGACCTATAATTCACCCCTCCACTTT; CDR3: CASSSLQGTYNSPLHF
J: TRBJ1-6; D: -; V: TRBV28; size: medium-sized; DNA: TGTGCCAGCGCGGGGGCTGCCCGCGATTCACCCCTCCACTTT; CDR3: CASAGAARDSPLHF
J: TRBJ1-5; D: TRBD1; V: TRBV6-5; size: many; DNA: TGTGCCAGCAAACGGTGGACAGGGTTTGAAACGATTAGCAATCAGCCCCAGCATTTT; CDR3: CASKRWTGFETISNQPQHF
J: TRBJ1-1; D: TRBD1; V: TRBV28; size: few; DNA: TGTGCCAGCAGTTACGGGGGACAGGGGAAGAACACTGAAGCTTTCTTT; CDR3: CASSYGGQGKNTEAFF
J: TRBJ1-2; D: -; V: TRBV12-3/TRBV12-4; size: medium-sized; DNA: TGTGCCAGCAGTTTAGGGACAATCAACAGCTTTTCCTTC; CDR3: CASSLGTINSFSF
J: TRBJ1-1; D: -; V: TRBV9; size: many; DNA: TGTGCCAGCAGCGTCCAAGCAAGGGCAGGGGCCGCTATGAACACTGAAGCTTTCTTT; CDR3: CASSVQARAGAAMNTEAFF
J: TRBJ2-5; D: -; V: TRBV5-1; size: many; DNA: TGCGCCAGCAGCATCCCAGGGGCAGGGTGGCAAGAAGAGACCCAGTACTTC; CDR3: CASSIPGAGWQEETQYF
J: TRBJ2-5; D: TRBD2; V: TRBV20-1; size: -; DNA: TGCAGTGCTAGAGACATCAAGACTAGCGGAGAGACCCAGTACTTC; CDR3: CSARDIKTSGETQYF
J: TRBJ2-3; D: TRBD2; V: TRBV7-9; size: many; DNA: TGTGCCAGCAGCTCGGGGGGGGCTTGGGATACGCAGTATTTT; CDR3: CASSSGGAWDTQYF
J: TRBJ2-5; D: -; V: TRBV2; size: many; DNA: TGTGCCAGCAGTGAAGGCGATATTGAGACCCAGTACTTC; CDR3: CASSEGDIETQYF
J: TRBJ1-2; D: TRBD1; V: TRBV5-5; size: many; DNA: TGTGCCAGCAGCGAGACCGGGACAGGGCTTTTCTATGGCTACACCTTC; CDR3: CASSETGTGLFYGYTF
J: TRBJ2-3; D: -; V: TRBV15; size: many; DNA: TGTGCCACCAGCAGAGACGGACTAGGGGGACCGGATACGCAGTATTTT; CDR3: CATSRDGLGGPDTQYF
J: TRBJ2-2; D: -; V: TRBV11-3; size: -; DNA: TGTGCCAGCAGCTTAGGGCAGCCGAACACCGGGGAGCTGTTTTTT; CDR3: CASSLGQPNTGELFF
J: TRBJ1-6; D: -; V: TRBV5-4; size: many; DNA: TGTGCCAGCAGCTTGGTGGGCAAACAAGTTTCACCCCTCCACTTT; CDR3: CASSLVGKQVSPLHF
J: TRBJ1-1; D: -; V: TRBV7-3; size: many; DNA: TGTGCCAGCAGCTTAAACCCAGACACTGAAGCTTTCTTT; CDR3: CASSLNPDTEAFF
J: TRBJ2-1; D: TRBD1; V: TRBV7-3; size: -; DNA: TGTGCCAGCAGCCTCCGGGACAGGGTCAATGAGCAGTTCTTC; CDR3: CASSLRDRVNEQFF
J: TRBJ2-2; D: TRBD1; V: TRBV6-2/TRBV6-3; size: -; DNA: TGTGCCAGCATCCAATTAAAAGGGACAGGGTGTCCCGGGGAGCTGTTTTTT; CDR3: CASIQLKGTGCPGELFF
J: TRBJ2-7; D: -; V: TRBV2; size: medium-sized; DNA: TGTGCCAGCAGTCGCGAGAGGGACGAGCAGTACTTC; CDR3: CASSRERDEQYF
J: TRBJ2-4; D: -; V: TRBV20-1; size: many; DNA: TGCAGTGCTGAGGGGCCGGAGGCCAAAAACATTCAGTACTTC; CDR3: CSAEGPEAKNIQYF
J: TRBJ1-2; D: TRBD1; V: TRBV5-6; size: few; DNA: TGTGCCAGCAGCCGAGGGACAGGGGGAGATGGCTACACCTTC; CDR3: CASSRGTGGDGYTF
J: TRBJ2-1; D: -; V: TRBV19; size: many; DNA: TGTGCCAGTAGTAAGGTTCACTCTACCTTCAATGAGCAGTTCTTC; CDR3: CASSKVHSTFNEQFF
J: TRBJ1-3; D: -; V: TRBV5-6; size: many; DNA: TGTGCCAGCAGCCGAACAGGGTCCGGAAACACCATATATTTT; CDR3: CASSRTGSGNTIYF
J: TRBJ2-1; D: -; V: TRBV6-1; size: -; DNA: TGTGCCAGCAAGGGCGGGGTGACCTACAATGAGCAGTTCTTC; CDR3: CASKGGVTYNEQFF
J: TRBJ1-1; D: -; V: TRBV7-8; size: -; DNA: TGTGCCAGCAGCTTTGTGGCGAGTTTCACTGAAGCTTTCTTT; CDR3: CASSFVASFTEAFF
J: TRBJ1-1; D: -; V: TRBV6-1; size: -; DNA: TGTGCCAGCAGCTTAACGTGGGTGAACACTGAAGCTTTCTTT; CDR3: CASSLTWVNTEAFF
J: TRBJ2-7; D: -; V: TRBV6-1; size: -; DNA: TGTGCCAGCAGTGTTGGAGACGATAGGGCCGAGCAGTACTTC; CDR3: CASSVGDDRAEQYF
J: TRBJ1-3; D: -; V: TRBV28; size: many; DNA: TGTGCCAGCAGCCGAACCTTTGACAGGTCCTCTGGAAACACCATATATTTT; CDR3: CASSRTFDRSSGNTIYF
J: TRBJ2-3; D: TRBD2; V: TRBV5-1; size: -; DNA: TGCGCCAGCAGCTGGGGGATAGCGGGAGGGGGCCTGCCAGATACGCAGTATTTT; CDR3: CASSWGIAGGGLPDTQYF
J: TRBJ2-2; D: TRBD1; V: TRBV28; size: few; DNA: TGTGCCAGCAGTTTAGTGACAGGGGGCATGACCGGGGAGCTGTTTTTT; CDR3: CASSLVTGGMTGELFF
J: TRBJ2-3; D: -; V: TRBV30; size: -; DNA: TGTGCCCGGAGTGGGGCAGGGCCGGCAGATACGCAGTATTTT; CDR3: CARSGAGPADTQYF
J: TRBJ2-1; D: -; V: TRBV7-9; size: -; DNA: TGTGCCAGCACCCGCCTTGCCTCCTACAATGAGCAGTTCTTC; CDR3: CASTRLASYNEQFF
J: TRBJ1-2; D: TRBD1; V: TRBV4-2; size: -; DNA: TGTGCCAGCAGCCAGACTCAGACAGGGGGCTATGGCTACACCTTC; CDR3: CASSQTQTGGYGYTF
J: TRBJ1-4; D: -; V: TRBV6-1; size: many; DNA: TGTGCCAGCAGCGGCGCTGGTAATGAAAAACTGTTTTTT; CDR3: CASSGAGNEKLFF
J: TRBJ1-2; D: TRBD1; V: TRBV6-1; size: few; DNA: TGTGCCAGCAGTGGAGACAGGGACAATGGCTACACCTTC; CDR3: CASSGDRDNGYTF
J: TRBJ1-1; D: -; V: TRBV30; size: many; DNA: TGTGCCTGGAGTTCGGGGCACCCGAACACTGAAGCTTTCTTT; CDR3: CAWSSGHPNTEAFF
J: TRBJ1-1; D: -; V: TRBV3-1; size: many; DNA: TGTGCCAGCGGACTAGGAGGGCCCACTGAAGCTTTCTTT; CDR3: CASGLGGPTEAFF
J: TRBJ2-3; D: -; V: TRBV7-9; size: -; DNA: TGTGCCAGCAGCACCCAATTGAGGGATACGCAGTATTTT; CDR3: CASSTQLRDTQYF
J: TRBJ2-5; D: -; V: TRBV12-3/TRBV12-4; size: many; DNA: TGTGCCAGCAGTTTTCCCCAGGGAATACGAGAGACCCAGTACTTC; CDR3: CASSFPQGIRETQYF
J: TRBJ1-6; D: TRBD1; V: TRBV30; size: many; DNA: TGTGCCTGGAGTGGTCAGGGGGGCGGGTATTCACCCCTCCACTTT; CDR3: CAWSGQGGGYSPLHF
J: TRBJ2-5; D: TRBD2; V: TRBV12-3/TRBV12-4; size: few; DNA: TGTGCCTCTCGAGCGGGAAACCGGGAGACCCAGTACTTC; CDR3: CASRAGNRETQYF
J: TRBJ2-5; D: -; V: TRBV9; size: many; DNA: TGTGCCAGCAGCGTATCCTTACAGGGCGGGGAGACCCAGTACTTC; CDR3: CASSVSLQGGETQYF
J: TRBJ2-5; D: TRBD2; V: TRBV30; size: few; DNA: TGTGCCTACGGACCGGGACTAGCGGGAGGAGAGACCCAGTACTTC; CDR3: CAYGPGLAGGETQYF
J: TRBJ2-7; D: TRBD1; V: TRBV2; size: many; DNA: TGTGCCAGCAAGGACAGGGGGTTCTACGAGCAGTACTTC; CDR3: CASKDRGFYEQYF
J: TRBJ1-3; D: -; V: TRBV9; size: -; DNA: TGTGCCAGCAGCGTTGAGGCGGGTACTGGAAACACCATATATTTT; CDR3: CASSVEAGTGNTIYF
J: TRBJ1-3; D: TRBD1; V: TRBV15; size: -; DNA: TGTGCCACCAGCTTAGACAGGGGGGCCGGAAACGCCATATATTTT; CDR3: CATSLDRGAGNAIYF
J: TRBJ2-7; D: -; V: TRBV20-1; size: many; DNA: TGCAGTGCTACCCGACACGACTACGAGCAGTACTTC; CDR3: CSATRHDYEQYF
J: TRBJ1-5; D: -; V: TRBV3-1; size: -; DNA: TGTGCCAGCAGCCGGGGGTTATATCAGCCCCAGCATTTT; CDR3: CASSRGLYQPQHF
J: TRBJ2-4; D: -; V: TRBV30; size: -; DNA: TGTGCCTGGAGTGTAGGGGGGGCCAAAAACATTCAGTACTTC; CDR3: CAWSVGGAKNIQYF
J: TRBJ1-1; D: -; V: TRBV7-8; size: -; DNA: TGTGCCAGCAGCTTAGAACAGGTGGGCACTGAAGCTTTCTTT; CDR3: CASSLEQVGTEAFF
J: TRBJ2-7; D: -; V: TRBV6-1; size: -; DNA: TGTGCCAGCAGCCCCCCCGTCGGGCCGACCTACGAGCAGTACTTC; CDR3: CASSPPVGPTYEQYF